This T cell receptor (beta chain) was identified in a study of OX40 agonist ivuxolimab in advanced cancers. Study summary: Each patient was given ivuxolimab into a vein every 2 weeks, at 0.01 to 10 mg/kg. Study conclusions and caveats: Average numbers of expanded clones were greater in CD8+ T cells than in CD4+.

Points on this clone: Antigen specificity is unknown.

This table comes from immunoSEQ multiplex PCR, and its TCRdb copy is limited to in-frame clones, with some not included. Among 12,000 to 15,000 clones, approximately 93% were seen once, and the ten largest hold 20% to 25%. Blood samples were obtained at baseline, cycle 4 day 1, and cycle 7 day 1. V was trimmed by 10 bases and J by 3 bases, leaving 12 bases between them. The germline CDR1 and CDR2 sequences are SGHAT and FQNNGV. This CDR3 has 13 amino acids. This chain links TRBV11-2 with TRBJ1-4; no clear D. The TCR comes from an adult with an advanced solid tumor such as melanoma, head and neck, liver or kidney cancer. The sample in question was CD4+ or CD8+ T cells sorted from blood, obtained in a trial of the OX40 agonist ivuxolimab. In DNA form, the CDR3 reads TGTGCCACCAAAAGGATGGCTAATGAAAAACTGTTTTTT. Amino acids: CATKRMANEKLFF.